This passage covers 25 T cell receptor beta chains from one sample sequenced in a study of identical twins. MiXCR, applied by TCRdb to the 5' RACE reads, yields one record per CDR3 protein. This sample has 1,800,000 or so distinct CDR3 sequences, with under 35% found just once. Sequenced input: cord blood. The source of these receptors is a newborn girl in good health.

The rearrangement links TRBV25-1 to TRBJ1-4; 8 positions agree with TRBD1. CDR3 size: 14 residues. The ends lost 4 bases at V and 7 bases at J; junction bases unmatched: 5. Germline CDR1 reads MGHDK; CDR2 reads SYGVNS. The CDR3 protein is CASSGDRFPEKLFF. The CDR3 DNA follows: TGTGCCAGCAGTGGGGACAGGTTTCCTGAAAAACTGTTTTTT.

The chain uses TRBV11-2 and TRBJ1-1, with 7 positions matching TRBD1. Looked up from germline, CDR1 is SGHAT and CDR2 is FQNNGV. The CDR3 has 16 amino acids. V lost 2 bases and J lost 0; bases outside the gene matches: 6. In DNA, the CDR3 is TGTGCCAGCAGCTTAATTACAGGGGCTGTGAACACTGAAGCTTTCTTT. It translates to CASSLITGAVNTEAFF.

Turning to this clonotype: A much more abundant neighbour one base away suggests this may be a read error. V usage is TRBV5-1 and J usage is TRBJ2-1; 9 bases are shared with TRBD2. V gave up 7 bases and J gave up 6 bases; unmatched junction bases: 8. CDR1 SGHRS and CDR2 YFSETQ come from the germline V gene. The CDR3 is made up of 14 amino acids. DNA of the CDR3: TGCGCCAGCTTTGTAGCGGGAGTAGGCAATGAGCAGTTCTTC. This codes for CASFVAGVGNEQFF.

This clonotype has only a few counts. The chain links TRBV7-2 to TRBJ2-5, with D possibly being TRBD1 (6 bases). The CDR3 extends over 17 amino acids. The V and J ends lost 3 bases and 1 base respectively, with 18 bases between them. The V gene's germline CDR1 is SGHTA and CDR2 FQGNSA. The CDR3 sequence is CASSLFLIRGPQETQYF. In DNA form, the CDR3 reads TGTGCCAGCAGCTTGTTTTTAATCAGGGGCCCCCAAGAGACCCAGTACTTC.

J is TRBJ2-1 and V is TRBV7-2; 7 nucleotides match TRBD2. Germline-derived CDR1 and CDR2 are SGHTA and FQGNSA. The V gene end was trimmed by 5 bases and the J gene end by 7 bases; junction bases not matched to a gene: 14. CDR3 length: 16 residues. The CDR3, as DNA: TGTGCCAGCAGCCCCCTCGTGAGCGGGATTGGGAATGAGCAGTTCTTC. Protein sequence: CASSPLVSGIGNEQFF.

The rearrangement links TRBV20-1 to TRBJ2-1, with D possibly being TRBD1 or TRBD2 (5 bases each). The CDR3 extends over 15 amino acids. The germline V gene has CDR1 DFQATT and CDR2 SNEGSKA (reference sequence). V was clipped by 2 bases and J by 5 bases, with 16 bases between them. CDR3 residues: CSARFGTRINNEQFF. In nucleotides, the CDR3 is TGCAGTGCTAGATTTGGGACCCGTATTAACAATGAGCAGTTCTTC.

About this clonotype: A read error may account for a junction end that differs from germline. The J gene is TRBJ2-1, the V gene TRBV6-1; 9 bases agree with TRBD2. CDR3 length equals 18 residues. Per the germline V gene, CDR1 is MNHNS and CDR2 is SASEGT. CDR3 sequence (DNA): TGTGTCAGCAGTGACCCCGGTAGCGGGAGATCGGCCTACAATGAGCAGTTCTTC. Amino acids: CVSSDPGSGRSAYNEQFF.

This clonotype occurred a few times. CDR3 loop: CAISEDPSAPYNEQFF. DNA of the CDR3: TGTGCCATCAGTGAGGACCCTAGCGCACCTTACAATGAGCAGTTCTTC. The V and J genes are TRBV10-3 and TRBJ2-1; TRBD2 is a possible D gene (6 bases). The V end was cut by 2 bases, the J end by 4 bases, with 15 bases between. Germline loops: CDR1 ENHRY, CDR2 SYGVKD. The CDR3 is 16 residues long.

The sample holds many counts of this clonotype. The chain has TRBV12-3 or TRBV12-4 and TRBJ2-1; D is perhaps TRBD1 (6 bases). The CDR3 runs 16 residues. Trimming took 1 base from V and 0 from J, leaving 10 bases between them. CDR3 nucleotide sequence: TGTGCCAGCAGTTTAGGGGGGCCCAGCTCCTACAATGAGCAGTTCTTC. Its protein product is CASSLGGPSSYNEQFF.

This clonotype was seen more than once but under ten times. The chain couples TRBV7-9 to TRBJ2-3; the D is unclear. The CDR3 extends over 15 amino acids. V lost 3 bases and J 1 base, leaving 11 bases between the germline ends. In germline, CDR1 is SEHNR, CDR2 FQNEAQ (reference sequence). CDR3 sequence (DNA): TGTGCCAGCAGCTTGGGAAGGCTGGGCACAGATACGCAGTATTTT. The encoded protein is CASSLGRLGTDTQYF.

In its sample, this clonotype was seen a few times. The chain recombines TRBV3-1 with TRBJ2-4, with D possibly TRBD1 on 6 matching bases. Trimming pared 0 bases from V and 13 bases from J, leaving 19 bases between. Germline assignment: CDR1 LGHDT and CDR2 YNNKEL (reference sequence). The CDR3 contains 15 residues. CDR3 amino acids: CASSQDPNRAGTQYF. CDR3 DNA: TGTGCCAGCAGCCAAGATCCGAACAGGGCCGGAACCCAGTACTTC.

The chain combines TRBV3-1 with TRBJ1-1; 9 nucleotides align to TRBD1. With 1 base clipped from V and 1 base from J, the junction kept 1 base outside the gene matches. Per the germline V gene, CDR1 is LGHDT and CDR2 is YNNKEL (reference sequence). There are 15 residues in the CDR3. In nucleotides, the CDR3 is TGTGCCAGCAGCCAAGGGGGACAGGGGAACACTGAAGCTTTCTTT. This translates into CASSQGGQGNTEAFF.

This clonotype was seen only once. No conserved phenylalanine or tryptophan is present at the end of the CDR3, so a read error is the likely explanation. The chain uses TRBV6-1 and TRBJ2-3, with 10 bases lining up with TRBD1. There are 15 residues in the CDR3. The V gene's germline CDR1 is MNHNS and CDR2 SASEGT. With V trimmed by 6 bases and J by 5 bases, 8 bases remained unmatched. In DNA form, the CDR3 reads TGTGCCAGCAGAAGAACGGGACAGGGGATAGATACGCAGTATGTT. It codes for CASRRTGQGIDTQYV.

Of note for this clonotype: A much larger clone differs from this one at a single base, so this may be a read error. V gene TRBV4-2 combines with J gene TRBJ2-1, with D possibly being TRBD2 (7 bases). The CDR3 totals 18 residues. Germline V gives CDR1 LGHNA, CDR2 YNFKEQ. The CDR3 DNA reads TGTGCCAGCAGCCTTACTAGACGGGGGCCTAGCGGATACAGTGAGCAGTTCTTC. Translated: CASSLTRRGPSGYSEQFF.

Notes on this clonotype: It may be a read error: a sequence one base away is much more abundant. The chain has TRBV10-3 and TRBJ1-2; the match to TRBD1 covers 9 bases. Germline V gives CDR1 ENHRY, CDR2 SYGVKD. V trimming: 3 bases; J trimming: 4 bases; junction bases outside the gene matches: 9. The CDR3 is made up of 16 amino acids. CDR3 in DNA: TGTGCCATCAGTGAAGGACTGGCGGACAGGGGCTATGGCTACACCTTC. Its translation is CAISEGLADRGYGYTF.

The rearrangement links TRBV27 to TRBJ2-3, with D possibly TRBD1 on 6 matching bases. This CDR3 contains 17 residues. V lost 2 bases and J lost 1, with 16 bases in between. The germline V gene encodes CDR1 MNHEY and CDR2 SMNVEV (reference sequence). The CDR3, as DNA: TGTGCCAGCAGTTTAAGAGCCTGGACAGAGCGCACAGATACGCAGTATTTT. Its protein is CASSLRAWTERTDTQYF.

The gene calls are TRBV4-1 and TRBJ2-5; D is tentatively TRBD1 or TRBD2 (5 bases each). The V gene's germline CDR1 is MGHRA and CDR2 YSYEKL. V shed 0 bases and J shed 2 bases, with 13 bases lying between them. The CDR3 sequence is 16 residues long. CDR3 sequence: CASSQDLGRFQETQYF. The CDR3 DNA reads as TGCGCCAGCAGCCAAGATTTGGGACGGTTTCAAGAGACCCAGTACTTC.

Remarks on this clonotype: A junction end diverges from the germline sequence, so it may reflect a read error. The chain employs TRBV7-2 and TRBJ1-2; possible D gene TRBD1, 5 bases. Germline V lookup: CDR1 SGHTA, CDR2 FQGNSA. CDR3 length equals 14 residues. CDR3 sequence reads: CASSLVIGDYGCTF. As DNA, the CDR3 is TGTGCCAGCAGCTTAGTTATAGGGGACTATGGCTGCACCTTC. Filled out from reference TRBV7-2 and TRBJ1-2, the complete variable domain reads GAGVSQSPSNKVTEKGKDVELRCDPISGHTALYWYRQSLGQGLEFLIYFQGNSAPDKSGLPSDRFSAERTGGSVSTLTIQRTQQEDSAVYLCASSLVIGDYGCTFGSGTRLTVV.

There are a few counts of this clonotype. V gene TRBV20-1 combines with J gene TRBJ2-1; TRBD2 agrees at 7 bases. This CDR3 comprises 15 residues. Germline-derived CDR1 and CDR2 are DFQATT and SNEGSKA (reference sequence). V gave up 3 bases and J gave up 4 bases; unmatched junction bases: 9. The CDR3 DNA sequence: TGCAGTGCTAGGAAAATAGCGGGCCCTTACAATGAGCAGTTCTTC. It yields the protein CSARKIAGPYNEQFF.

The chain uses TRBV20-1 and TRBJ2-1; 11 bases map to TRBD2. The end of the DNA is better explained by TRBJ2-7, so the J call may be wrong. Germline V gives CDR1 DFQATT, CDR2 SNEGSKA (reference sequence). The length of the CDR3 is 13 residues. The CDR3 loop reads CSATSGGALEQYF. Here the CDR3 DNA reads TGCAGTGCAACTAGCGGGGGAGCGTTGGAGCAGTACTTC.

In DNA, the CDR3 is TGTGCCAGCAGCCAAGGGACTAGCGGGAGATGGGTAGATAGTCACGAGCAGTACTTC. This sequence encodes CASSQGTSGRWVDSHEQYF. This chain joins TRBV3-1 and TRBJ2-7; the match to TRBD2 covers 13 bases. Germline CDR1 is LGHDT and CDR2 is YNNKEL (reference sequence). The CDR3 runs 19 residues. Unmatched junction bases numbered 14, after V lost 1 base and J lost 5 bases.

The sample holds many counts of this clonotype. Germline and junction disagree at one end, which may indicate a read error. V is TRBV5-1 and J is TRBJ2-2; D unresolved. Looked up from germline, CDR1 is SGHRS and CDR2 is YFSETQ. The CDR3 covers 12 residues. This chain's CDR3 is CASSLRGGELFF. The DNA of the CDR3 is TGTGCCAGCAGCTTACGAGGCGGGGAGCTGTTTTTT.

The chain carries TRBV2 and TRBJ2-7; D remains unclear. Trimming shortened V by 2 bases and J by 0 bases, and 5 bases separated the two germline ends. There are 13 residues in the CDR3. The germline gives CDR1 SNHLY, CDR2 FYNNEI. CDR3 nucleotides: TGTGCCAGCAGTGAAATTATCTCCTACGAGCAGTACTTC. It encodes CASSEIISYEQYF.

The rearrangement joins TRBV6-2 or TRBV6-3 to TRBJ2-7; 7 bases agree with TRBD2. V trimming: 8 bases; J trimming: 3 bases; junction bases outside the gene matches: 10. CDR3 length equals 14 residues. Germline V gene sequence: CDR1 MNHEY, CDR2 SVGEGT. CDR3 sequence: CASGGGTIFYEQYF. CDR3 in DNA: TGTGCCAGCGGGGGGGGGACGATCTTCTACGAGCAGTACTTC.

The chain couples TRBV9 to TRBJ2-7; unclear D gene. The CDR3 is made up of 14 amino acids. From germline, CDR1 is SGDLS and CDR2 YYNGEE. V was trimmed by 0 bases and J by 0 bases, leaving 7 bases between them. The DNA for the CDR3 is TGTGCCAGCAGCGTAGCTCAGAGCTCCTACGAGCAGTACTTC. This codes for CASSVAQSSYEQYF.